These 25 T cell receptor beta chains originate from one sample sequenced in a study of blood T cell repertoires in COVID-19. Data came from immunoSEQ multiplex PCR; TCRdb stores just in-frame clones and leaves some out. The table has 300,000 to 400,000 clones, around 87% seen once. The sample was peripheral blood. These receptors were obtained from a human donor in a cohort sampled during active COVID-19.

The chain carries TRBV7-9 and TRBJ2-3; 12 bases line up with TRBD2. Losses at the gene ends were 3 bases for V and 7 bases for J; bases not matched to a gene: 14. The CDR3 runs 18 residues. The V gene's germline CDR1 is SEHNR and CDR2 FQNEAQ (reference sequence). The CDR3, as DNA: TGTGCCAGCAGCTTCCCCCCGAGACTAGCGGGGGACATTTATACGCAGTATTTT. Its protein product is CASSFPPRLAGDIYTQYF.

V and J are TRBV9 and TRBJ2-7; 7 bases match TRBD1. V was pared by 4 bases and J by 2 bases, with 9 bases of the junction left unmatched. CDR3 size: 15 residues. From germline, CDR1 is SGDLS and CDR2 YYNGEE. The CDR3 DNA reads TGTGCCAGCAGCCCCCGACAGGGTGGGGCCTACGAGCAGTACTTC. It is translated as CASSPRQGGAYEQYF.

The chain recombines TRBV2 with TRBJ2-7; 12 bases match TRBD2. Unmatched junction bases numbered 8, after V lost 5 bases and J lost 6 bases. CDR1 and CDR2 (germline): SNHLY, FYNNEI. The CDR3 spans 15 residues. This CDR3 is CASSKRTSGTGEQYF. The CDR3 DNA sequence: TGTGCCAGCAGTAAGAGGACTAGCGGGACGGGCGAGCAGTACTTC. Combining the CDR3 with reference TRBV2 and TRBJ2-7 gives the whole variable domain EPEVTQTPSHQVTQMGQEVILRCVPISNHLYFYWYRQILGQKVEFLVSFYNNEISEKSEIFDDQFSVERPDGSNFTLKIRSTKLEDSAMYFCASSKRTSGTGEQYFGPGTRLTVT.

The chain recombines TRBV12-5 with TRBJ2-7; 7 bases map to TRBD1. CDR1 LGHNT and CDR2 FRNRAP come from the germline V gene. The CDR3 totals 15 residues. Trimming removed 1 base from V and 4 bases from J; junction bases left unmatched: 7. The CDR3 DNA is TGTGCTAGTGGTTTGGGACAGGGCTTCGGGTACGAGCAGTACTTC. It encodes CASGLGQGFGYEQYF.

This clone turned up a few times. This chain's CDR3 is CACLGQNSYEQYF. The CDR3 DNA reads as TGTGCCTGCCTCGGACAAAATTCGTACGAGCAGTACTTC. The chain has TRBV30 and TRBJ2-7, with D tentatively TRBD1 (5 bases). Trimming left V 6 bases short and J 4 bases short, with 16 bases between. Per the germline V gene, CDR1 is GTSNPN and CDR2 is SVGIG (reference sequence). The CDR3 contains 13 residues.

The V gene is TRBV11-2, the J gene TRBJ2-5; 7 bases match TRBD2. Per the germline V gene, CDR1 is SGHAT and CDR2 is FQNNGV. CDR3 length equals 15 residues. The ends lost 5 bases at V and 5 bases at J; junction bases unmatched: 11. CDR3 amino acids: CASSTATGGGETQYF. CDR3 DNA: TGTGCCAGCAGCACCGCGACGGGAGGAGGCGAGACCCAGTACTTC.

The chain couples TRBV10-3 to TRBJ1-4, with 7 bases aligning to TRBD1. Per germline, CDR1 ENHRY and CDR2 SYGVKD. Germline trimming cut 3 bases from V and 3 bases from J; bases unmatched to any gene: 7. The CDR3 consists of 16 residues. CDR3 DNA sequence: TGTGCCATCAGTGAAACCCCCAGGGGGTCTAATGAAAAACTGTTTTTT. Translation gives CAISETPRGSNEKLFF.

This clone was picked up one time. V is TRBV3-1 (or the pseudogene TRBV3-2) and J is TRBJ2-4; possibly TRBD2 for D (5 bases). The germline gives CDR1 LGHDT, CDR2 YNNKEL (reference sequence). The ends were cut back, 0 bases at V and 6 bases at J, with 12 bases in the middle. The CDR3 consists of 15 residues. The CDR3 DNA is TGTGCCAGCAGCCAAGACCCGGGGTCCTTAAACATTCAGTACTTC. Protein sequence: CASSQDPGSLNIQYF.

This clone was counted a single time. The chain recombines TRBV19 with TRBJ2-1; 7 bases are a match to TRBD2. This CDR3 contains 15 residues. Trimming at V came to 1 base and at J to 5 bases, leaving 5 bases not matched to a gene. From germline, CDR1 is LNHDA and CDR2 SQIVND (reference sequence). CDR3 sequence: CASSIASGGHNEQFF. CDR3 sequence (DNA): TGTGCCAGTAGTATAGCTTCGGGAGGCCACAATGAGCAGTTCTTC.

For the CDR3, the DNA is TGCGCCAGCAGCTTGGACCCGGGTGGTAATTCACCCCTCCACTTT. Translated: CASSLDPGGNSPLHF. The chain recombines TRBV5-1 with TRBJ1-6; D unresolved. CDR1 is SGHRS and CDR2 is YFSETQ in the germline V gene. Between the trimmed V and J ends, which lost 0 bases and 6 bases, there was a span of 10 bases. The CDR3 is 15 amino acids. Complete variable domain (other parts from reference TRBV5-1 and TRBJ1-6): KAGVTQTPRYLIKTRGQQVTLSCSPISGHRSVSWYQQTPGQGLQFLFEYFSETQRNKGNFPGRFSGRQFSNSRSEMNVSTLELGDSALYLCASSLDPGGNSPLHFGNGTRLTVT.

The chain combines TRBV5-5 with TRBJ1-2; D is uncertain. The germline V gene encodes CDR1 SGHKS and CDR2 YYEKEE (reference sequence). The ends were cut back, 0 bases at V and 8 bases at J, with 14 bases in the middle. This CDR3 is built from 14 residues. Here the CDR3 reads CASSLGSSGRGYTF. In nucleotides, the CDR3 is TGTGCCAGCAGCTTGGGGTCGTCGGGGAGAGGCTACACCTTC.

The V gene is TRBV6-6, the J gene TRBJ1-2; 9 positions agree with TRBD1. Germline values: CDR1 MNHNY, CDR2 SVGAGI (reference sequence). This CDR3 is built from 15 residues. Trimming at V came to 2 bases and at J to 4 bases, leaving 5 bases not matched to a gene. CDR3 amino acids: CASSYPRDRVYGYTF. The CDR3 bases are TGTGCCAGCAGTTACCCCCGGGACAGGGTCTATGGCTACACCTTC.

This clone was counted between two and nine times. The chain combines TRBV5-1 with TRBJ1-1; weak D call: TRBD1 (5 bases). Germline assignment: CDR1 SGHRS and CDR2 YFSETQ. Trimming pared 9 bases from V and 3 bases from J, leaving 18 bases between. This CDR3 is 14 amino acids long. The CDR3 spells CATRRGMEDTEAFF. The CDR3 DNA reads as TGCGCCACCCGACGGGGGATGGAGGACACTGAAGCTTTCTTT.

This clone came up once. This chain uses TRBV24-1 with TRBJ2-7; 7 bases line up with TRBD2. The length of the CDR3 is 15 residues. V lost 0 bases to trimming and J lost 1 base; unmatched junction nucleotides: 2. Per the germline V gene, CDR1 is KGHDR and CDR2 is SFDVKD. CDR3 amino acids: CATSDLVGGSYEQYF. CDR3 DNA sequence: TGTGCCACCAGTGATTTGGTGGGAGGGTCCTACGAGCAGTACTTC.

This sequence joins TRBV19 and TRBJ2-7, with D hard to call. CDR3 length: 16 residues. Looked up from germline, CDR1 is LNHDA and CDR2 is SQIVND (reference sequence). The V and J ends lost 3 bases and 3 bases respectively, with 18 bases between them. Here the CDR3 reads CASSMFSYPSYYEQYF. CDR3 nucleotide sequence: TGTGCCAGTAGTATGTTCTCCTATCCAAGTTACTACGAGCAGTACTTC.

The rearrangement uses TRBV14 and TRBJ2-6, with D possibly matching TRBD1 (6 bases). The CDR3 contains 17 residues. Deletions cut 3 bases from V and 0 bases from J, with 12 bases between. From germline, CDR1 is SGHDN and CDR2 FVKESK. The CDR3 protein is CASSQRSGVSGANVLTF. Written as DNA, the CDR3 is TGTGCCAGCAGCCAGCGCTCAGGGGTCTCTGGGGCCAACGTCCTGACTTTC.

The genes are TRBV29-1 and TRBJ2-3, with 11 nucleotides matching TRBD2. V trimming: 7 bases; J trimming: 7 bases; junction bases outside the gene matches: 10. The CDR3 is made up of 14 amino acids. Germline V gene data show CDR1 as SQVTM and CDR2 as ANQGSEA. CDR3 sequence: CSGNRLAGYYTQYF. The DNA of the CDR3 is TGCAGCGGTAATCGACTAGCGGGGTATTATACGCAGTATTTT.

The gene calls are TRBV5-1 and TRBJ2-1, with D perhaps TRBD2 (7 bases). This CDR3 has 15 residues. The germline V and J ends were trimmed by 0 bases and 6 bases, with 13 bases remaining between them. Germline V gene data show CDR1 as SGHRS and CDR2 as YFSETQ. CDR3 sequence (DNA): TGCGCCAGCAGCTTGGGTGGGGGGGCATTCAATGAGCAGTTCTTC. It yields the protein CASSLGGGAFNEQFF.

The chain is built from TRBV28 and TRBJ2-1; D might be TRBD2 (5 bases). The CDR3 contains 17 residues. The ends were cut back, 6 bases at V and 5 bases at J, with 23 bases in the middle. Germline CDR1 is MDHEN and CDR2 is SYDVKM. CDR3 residues: CASSLAPASPLDNEQFF. The CDR3 bases are TGTGCCAGCAGCCTAGCCCCGGCTAGCCCCCTGGACAATGAGCAGTTCTTC. Filled out from reference TRBV28 and TRBJ2-1, the complete variable domain reads DVKVTQSSRYLVKRTGEKVFLECVQDMDHENMFWYRQDPGLGLRLIYFSYDVKMKEKGDIPEGYSVSREKKERFSLILESASTNQTSMYLCASSLAPASPLDNEQFFGPGTRLTVL.

The rearrangement links TRBV3-1 (or the pseudogene TRBV3-2) to TRBJ1-5; D is unclear. The CDR3 runs to 13 residues. The germline V and J ends were trimmed by 0 bases and 4 bases, with 4 bases remaining between them. Germline CDR1 and CDR2: LGHDT and YNNKEL (reference sequence). Here the CDR3 DNA reads TGTGCCAGCAGCCAAGACTCTAATCAGCCCCAGCATTTT. Its translation: CASSQDSNQPQHF.

This clone appeared a few times. The gene calls are TRBV7-2 and TRBJ1-2, with 7 bases fitting TRBD1. J was trimmed by 2 bases and V by 5 bases; bases with no gene match: 8. The germline CDR1 and CDR2 sequences are SGHTA and FQGNSA. This CDR3 contains 15 residues. The CDR3 DNA reads as TGTGCCAGCAGCGGTCGACAGGGAGTGAACTATGGCTACACCTTC. It codes for CASSGRQGVNYGYTF.

CDR3 amino acids: CASSPSTSPHEQYF. The CDR3 DNA sequence: TGTGCCAGCAGCCCCTCGACTAGTCCCCACGAGCAGTACTTC. The gene calls are TRBV7-6 and TRBJ2-7; TRBD2 is a possible D gene (6 bases). CDR3 size: 14 residues. V lost 5 bases, J lost 5 bases, and 16 bases lay in between. Germline V CDR1 and CDR2: SGHVS, FNYEAQ.

The rearrangement uses TRBV4-1 and TRBJ1-2; 7 nucleotides agree with TRBD1. CDR3 size: 13 residues. The germline gives CDR1 MGHRA, CDR2 YSYEKL. Trimming at V came to 4 bases and at J to 8 bases, leaving 7 bases not matched to a gene. This chain's CDR3 is CASSRDRVGGYTF. The CDR3 DNA follows: TGCGCCAGCAGCCGTGACAGGGTTGGCGGCTACACCTTC.

This sequence joins TRBV30 and TRBJ2-3; TRBD1 matches 7 bases. The germline CDR1 and CDR2 sequences are GTSNPN and SVGIG (reference sequence). V lost 4 bases and J lost 4; bases outside the gene matches: 8. CDR3 length equals 14 residues. CDR3 residues: CAWKTRQGADTQYF. CDR3 in DNA: TGTGCCTGGAAAACCCGACAGGGCGCAGATACGCAGTATTTT. The variable domain in full, with the rest retrieved from reference TRBV30 and TRBJ2-3, is SQTIHQWPATLVQPVGSPLSLECTVEGTSNPNLYWYRQAAGRGLQLLFYSVGIGQISSEVPQNLSASRPQDRQFILSSKKLLLSDSGFYLCAWKTRQGADTQYFGPGTRLTVL.

V usage is TRBV15 and J usage is TRBJ1-5; 9 bases agree with TRBD1. The CDR3 is made up of 15 amino acids. Germline V gene lookup returns CDR1 LNHNV and CDR2 YYDKDF (reference sequence). Trimming removed 0 bases from V and 5 bases from J; junction bases left unmatched: 2. CDR3 in amino acids: CATSREGTGYQPQHF. The CDR3 nucleotides read TGTGCCACCAGCAGAGAGGGGACAGGGTATCAGCCCCAGCATTTT. The full variable domain, in which reference TRBV15 and TRBJ1-5 provide the parts outside the CDR3, is DAMVIQNPRYQVTQFGKPVTLSCSQTLNHNVMYWYQQKSSQAPKLLFHYYDKDFNNEADTPDNFQSRRPNTSFCFLDIRSPGLGDTAMYLCATSREGTGYQPQHFGDGTRLSIL.